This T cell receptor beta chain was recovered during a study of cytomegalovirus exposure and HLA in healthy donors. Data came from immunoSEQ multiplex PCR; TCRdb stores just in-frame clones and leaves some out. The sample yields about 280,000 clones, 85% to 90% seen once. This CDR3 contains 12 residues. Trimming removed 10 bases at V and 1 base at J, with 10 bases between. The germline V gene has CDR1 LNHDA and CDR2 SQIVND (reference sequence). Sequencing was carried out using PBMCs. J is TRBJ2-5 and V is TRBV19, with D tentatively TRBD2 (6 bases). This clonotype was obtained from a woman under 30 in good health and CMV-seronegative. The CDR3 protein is CATGGSQETQYF. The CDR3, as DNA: TGTGCCACAGGAGGGTCCCAAGAGACCCAGTACTTC. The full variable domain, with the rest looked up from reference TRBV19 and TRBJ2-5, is DGGITQSPKYLFRKEGQNVTLSCEQNLNHDAMYWYRQDPGQGLRLIYYSQIVNDFQKGDIAEGYSVSREKKESFPLTVTSAQKNPTAFYLCATGGSQETQYFGPGTRLLVL.